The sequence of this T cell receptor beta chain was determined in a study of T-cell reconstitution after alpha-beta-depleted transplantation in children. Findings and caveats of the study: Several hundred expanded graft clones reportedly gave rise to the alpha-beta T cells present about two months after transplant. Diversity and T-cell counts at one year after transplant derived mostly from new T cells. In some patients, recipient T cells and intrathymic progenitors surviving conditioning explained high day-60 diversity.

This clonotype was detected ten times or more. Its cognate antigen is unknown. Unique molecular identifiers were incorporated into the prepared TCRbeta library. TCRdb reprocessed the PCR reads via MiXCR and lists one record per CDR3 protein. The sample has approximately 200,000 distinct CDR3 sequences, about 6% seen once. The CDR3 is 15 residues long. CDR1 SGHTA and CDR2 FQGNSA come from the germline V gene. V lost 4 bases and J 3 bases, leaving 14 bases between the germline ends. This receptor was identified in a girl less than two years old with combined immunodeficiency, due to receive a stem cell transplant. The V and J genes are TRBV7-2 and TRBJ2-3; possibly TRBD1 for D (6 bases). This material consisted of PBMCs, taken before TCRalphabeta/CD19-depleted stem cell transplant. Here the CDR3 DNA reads TGTGCCAGCAGCTCTACTTTGGGGGCGACAGATACGCAGTATTTT. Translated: CASSSTLGATDTQYF.